The next 27 T cell receptor beta chains were all read from a single sample in a study of shared clonotypes between healthy human individuals. Clones were sequenced by immunoSEQ multiplex PCR, and TCRdb holds only the in-frame ones, with some missing. This table holds roughly 660,000 clones, about 90% found once. Sequenced material: memory CD8+ T cells from PBMCs. The subset here: CD45RO+ cells pooled with CCR7-negative TemRA cells. These receptors all stem from a man in his late teens or twenties in good health. Some clones in this sample may be carry-over from other donors' samples.

J is TRBJ1-3 and V is TRBV2; TRBD1 might be the D (6 bases). CDR1 SNHLY and CDR2 FYNNEI come from the germline V gene. The length of the CDR3 is 16 residues. Deletions cut 6 bases from V and 0 bases from J, with 15 bases between. CDR3 residues: CASRPEGQSSGNTIYF. The CDR3 DNA is TGTGCCAGCAGGCCGGAAGGACAGAGCTCTGGAAACACCATATATTTT. Drawing the rest from reference TRBV2 and TRBJ1-3, the complete variable domain is EPEVTQTPSHQVTQMGQEVILRCVPISNHLYFYWYRQILGQKVEFLVSFYNNEISEKSEIFDDQFSVERPDGSNFTLKIRSTKLEDSAMYFCASRPEGQSSGNTIYFGEGSWLTVV.

V usage is TRBV9 and J usage is TRBJ2-7; D is unresolved. The CDR3 extends over 13 amino acids. CDR1 and CDR2 from the germline V gene are SGDLS and YYNGEE. The V end was cut by 6 bases, the J end by 6 bases, with 16 bases between. CDR3 in amino acids: CASNDPPSGEQYF. For the CDR3, the DNA is TGTGCCAGCAATGACCCCCCGAGTGGCGAGCAGTACTTC.

The chain uses TRBV7-9 and TRBJ2-2; TRBD2 might be the D (6 bases). V lost 3 bases, J lost 6 bases, and 8 bases lay in between. CDR3 length equals 13 residues. The V gene's germline CDR1 is SEHNR and CDR2 FQNEAQ (reference sequence). CDR3 protein: CASSLGGAGELFF. CDR3 DNA: TGTGCCAGCAGCTTGGGGGGAGCCGGGGAGCTGTTTTTT.

The rearrangement joins TRBV9 to TRBJ1-5; D is perhaps TRBD1 (6 bases). CDR3 length: 13 residues. Germline assignment: CDR1 SGDLS and CDR2 YYNGEE. V lost 0 bases to trimming and J lost 15 bases, with 16 bases between them. CDR3 residues: CASSVGLRGNRHF. The DNA for the CDR3 is TGTGCCAGCAGCGTAGGCCTTAGGGGGAACCGGCATTTT.

The chain links TRBV14 to TRBJ2-7; TRBD1 might be the D (6 bases). The CDR3 runs to 15 residues. The V end was cut by 2 bases, the J end by 3 bases, with 14 bases between. Germline values: CDR1 SGHDN, CDR2 FVKESK. The CDR3 coding sequence is TGTGCCAGCAGCCAACCGGGACACGGAAACTACGAGCAGTACTTC. Protein: CASSQPGHGNYEQYF.

This rearrangement joins TRBV10-3 to TRBJ2-3, with D uncertain. Trimming removed 8 bases from V and 2 bases from J, with 5 bases in between. This CDR3 comprises 11 residues. The germline V gene has CDR1 ENHRY and CDR2 SYGVKD. CDR3 sequence: CAIADTDTQYF. The CDR3 nucleotides are TGTGCCATCGCAGACACAGATACGCAGTATTTT.

V usage is TRBV7-9 and J usage is TRBJ1-6; no clear D gene. The ends were cut back, 4 bases at V and 8 bases at J, with 15 bases in the middle. Germline values: CDR1 SEHNR, CDR2 FQNEAQ (reference sequence). The CDR3 consists of 15 residues. CDR3 sequence: CASSSSREQDSPLHF. CDR3 nucleotide sequence: TGTGCCAGCAGCTCCTCCCGGGAGCAGGATTCACCCCTCCACTTT.

The chain is built from TRBV27 and TRBJ2-3; 7 bases are a match to TRBD2. The germline V gene encodes CDR1 MNHEY and CDR2 SMNVEV (reference sequence). Trimming removed 3 bases from V and 2 bases from J; junction bases left unmatched: 11. The CDR3 sequence is 17 residues long. The CDR3 reads CASSLIGTGGPTDTQYF. CDR3 sequence (DNA): TGTGCCAGCAGTTTGATCGGGACGGGAGGACCCACAGATACGCAGTATTTT.

This clone was detected only a few times. The V call is TRBV15, the J call TRBJ2-1; 7 nucleotides align to TRBD1. The CDR3 contains 16 residues. Germline CDR1 LNHNV, CDR2 YYDKDF (reference sequence). V shed 3 bases and J 1 base; nucleotides not matched to a gene: 6. This CDR3 reads CATSREGQVSYNEQFF. In DNA form, the CDR3 reads TGTGCCACCAGCAGGGAAGGACAGGTATCCTACAATGAGCAGTTCTTC.

The chain couples TRBV27 to TRBJ1-5; 8 bases map to TRBD1. The CDR3 is 17 residues long. Per the germline V gene, CDR1 is MNHEY and CDR2 is SMNVEV (reference sequence). With V trimmed by 4 bases and J by 0 bases, 8 bases remained unmatched. This CDR3 is CASSSFRQGNSNQPQHF. CDR3 DNA sequence: TGTGCCAGCAGTTCATTCCGACAGGGGAATAGCAATCAGCCCCAGCATTTT.

J is TRBJ2-1 and V is TRBV7-9; D is uncertain. Germline assignment: CDR1 SEHNR and CDR2 FQNEAQ (reference sequence). V was shortened by 10 bases and J by 0 bases, with 13 bases between the two germline ends. The CDR3 contains 14 residues. CDR3 nucleotide sequence: TGTGCCATCAAGTCTGGGTCCTCCTACAATGAGCAGTTCTTC. Translating it yields CAIKSGSSYNEQFF. Based on the CDR3 plus reference TRBV7-9 and TRBJ2-1, the full variable domain is DTGVSQNPRHKITKRGQNVTFRCDPISEHNRLYWYRQTLGQGPEFLTYFQNEAQLEKSRLLSDRFSAERPKGSFSTLEIQRTEQGDSAMYLCAIKSGSSYNEQFFGPGTRLTVL.

CDR3 nucleotide sequence: TGTGCCAGCAGCTTTCTAGGGCGGAACACTGAAGCTTTCTTT. It yields the protein CASSFLGRNTEAFF. This chain links TRBV13 with TRBJ1-1; no reliable D call. V lost 3 bases, J lost 1 base, and 9 bases lay in between. The CDR3 covers 14 residues. Germline-derived CDR1 and CDR2 are PRHDT and FYEKMQ (reference sequence). The full variable domain, its missing parts supplied by reference TRBV13 and TRBJ1-1, is AAGVIQSPRHLIKEKRETATLKCYPIPRHDTVYWYQQGPGQDPQFLISFYEKMQSDKGSIPDRFSAQQFSDYHSELNMSSLELGDSALYFCASSFLGRNTEAFFGQGTRLTVV.

The rearrangement links TRBV5-1 to TRBJ1-4; unclear D gene. Trimming shortened V by 0 bases and J by 7 bases, and 19 bases separated the two germline ends. Germline V gene lookup returns CDR1 SGHRS and CDR2 YFSETQ. The CDR3 totals 17 residues. CDR3 nucleotide sequence: TGCGCCAGCAGCTTGGCCGGCCGCGGTATCGCAGGTGAAAAACTGTTTTTT. This codes for CASSLAGRGIAGEKLFF.

J is TRBJ1-1 and V is TRBV2; maybe TRBD1 (5 bases). Germline CDR1 SNHLY, CDR2 FYNNEI. The CDR3 sequence is 12 residues long. Trimming cost V 7 bases and J 4 bases, with 10 bases left between them. The CDR3 DNA sequence: TGTGCCAGCAAATCAGGGCCCACTGAAGCTTTCTTT. Translating gives CASKSGPTEAFF. Supplemented by reference TRBV2 and TRBJ1-1, the full variable domain reads EPEVTQTPSHQVTQMGQEVILRCVPISNHLYFYWYRQILGQKVEFLVSFYNNEISEKSEIFDDQFSVERPDGSNFTLKIRSTKLEDSAMYFCASKSGPTEAFFGQGTRLTVV.

This sequence joins TRBV27 and TRBJ2-1; TRBD1 matches 7 bases. Germline V lookup: CDR1 MNHEY, CDR2 SMNVEV (reference sequence). V dropped 2 bases and J dropped 3; count of bases not matched to a gene: 4. CDR3 length: 15 residues. The chain's CDR3 is CASSLQGDLYNEQFF. The CDR3 DNA is TGTGCCAGCAGTTTACAGGGGGACCTCTACAATGAGCAGTTCTTC.

Of note for this clone: At the DNA level, this CDR3 is encoded by other sequences in the same sample as well. This chain connects TRBV4-1 to TRBJ2-7; 8 bases agree with TRBD1. With V trimmed by 1 base and J by 4 bases, 3 bases remained unmatched. CDR3 size: 14 residues. The germline CDR1 and CDR2 sequences are MGHRA and YSYEKL. The DNA for the CDR3 is TGCGCCAGCAGCCAAGGGACAGGGCGGTACGAGCAGTACTTC. Its translation: CASSQGTGRYEQYF.

The rearrangement links TRBV27 to TRBJ2-5, with 7 bases lining up with TRBD2. Germline values: CDR1 MNHEY, CDR2 SMNVEV (reference sequence). The CDR3 has 16 residues. After removal of 4 bases from V and 2 bases from J, the junction contained 10 bases not matched to a gene. The CDR3 nucleotides read TGTGCCAGCAGTTCCCGGACTAGTTACCGGCAAGAGACCCAGTACTTC. This gives the protein CASSSRTSYRQETQYF.

This chain connects TRBV7-3 to TRBJ2-3; tentatively, D is TRBD1 (5 bases). Germline CDR1 and CDR2: SGHTA and FQGTGA. CDR3 length: 14 amino acids. The germline V and J ends were trimmed by 2 bases and 2 bases, with 8 bases remaining between them. CDR3 region: CASSLPDNTDTQYF. In nucleotides, the CDR3 is TGTGCCAGCAGCTTACCGGACAACACAGATACGCAGTATTTT.

V is TRBV30 and J is TRBJ2-6; possibly TRBD2 for D (6 bases). The V and J ends lost 3 bases and 0 bases respectively, with 18 bases between them. The germline V gene has CDR1 GTSNPN and CDR2 SVGIG (reference sequence). The CDR3 runs 18 residues. DNA of the CDR3: TGTGCCTGGAGCAGAGACAGTGGGGGGACCTCTGGGGCCAACGTCCTGACTTTC. It specifies CAWSRDSGGTSGANVLTF.

The rearrangement links TRBV9 to TRBJ2-7; 8 nucleotides align to TRBD1. Trimming at V came to 4 bases and at J to 5 bases, leaving 8 bases not matched to a gene. Looked up from germline, CDR1 is SGDLS and CDR2 is YYNGEE. The CDR3 extends over 14 amino acids. The DNA for the CDR3 is TGTGCCAGCAGCTCCCGGACAGGGAGCGACGAGCAGTACTTC. Encoded protein: CASSSRTGSDEQYF.

This clone came up many times. The chain uses TRBV9 and TRBJ1-2; D ambiguous. This CDR3 spans 16 amino acids. The germline V gene encodes CDR1 SGDLS and CDR2 YYNGEE. Deletions cut 2 bases from V and 0 bases from J, with 14 bases between. The CDR3 DNA reads TGTGCCAGCAGCGTCGGACGGGTGACGACTAACTATGGCTACACCTTC. Protein: CASSVGRVTTNYGYTF.

Concerning this clone itself: Other DNA sequences within the sample encode an identical CDR3. The chain joins TRBV28 to TRBJ2-7; 10 bases line up with TRBD2. Germline CDR1 is MDHEN and CDR2 is SYDVKM. V lost 5 bases to trimming and J lost 3 bases; unmatched junction nucleotides: 4. The CDR3 is made up of 14 amino acids. The CDR3 region is CASSLAGVRYEQYF. CDR3 bases: TGTGCCAGCAGTCTAGCGGGAGTTCGCTACGAGCAGTACTTC.

The chain joins TRBV4-2 to TRBJ2-1; 12 positions agree with TRBD2. Unmatched junction bases numbered 2, after V lost 0 bases and J lost 5 bases. The CDR3 loop spans 16 amino acids. The germline CDR1 and CDR2 sequences are LGHNA and YNFKEQ. The CDR3 here is CASSQDPSGRDNEQFF. In DNA, the CDR3 is TGTGCCAGCAGCCAAGATCCTAGCGGGAGGGACAATGAGCAGTTCTTC.

The CDR3 protein is CASRGGIGTDTQYF. The CDR3 coding sequence is TGTGCCAGCAGGGGGGGCATTGGCACAGATACGCAGTATTTT. The chain couples TRBV7-2 to TRBJ2-3; D may match TRBD1 or TRBD2 (6 bases each). Trimming removed 6 bases at V and 1 base at J, with 11 bases between. This CDR3 is 14 amino acids long. Germline CDR1 and CDR2: SGHTA and FQGNSA.

The chain has TRBV5-1 and TRBJ2-7; 9 nucleotides agree with TRBD1. Trimming removed 1 base from V and 5 bases from J; junction bases left unmatched: 7. Germline lookup yields CDR1 SGHRS and CDR2 YFSETQ. The CDR3 totals 15 residues. In DNA form, the CDR3 reads TGCGCCAGCAGCTTGTGGACAGGGGCGAGGAACGAGCAGTACTTC. Protein product: CASSLWTGARNEQYF. Looking up the rest from reference TRBV5-1 and TRBJ2-7 gives the full variable domain: KAGVTQTPRYLIKTRGQQVTLSCSPISGHRSVSWYQQTPGQGLQFLFEYFSETQRNKGNFPGRFSGRQFSNSRSEMNVSTLELGDSALYLCASSLWTGARNEQYFGPGTRLTVT.

J is TRBJ2-1 and V is TRBV27; D unresolved. Germline V CDR1 and CDR2: MNHEY, SMNVEV (reference sequence). V lost 1 base to trimming and J lost 4 bases, with 8 bases between them. The CDR3 totals 14 residues. CDR3 protein: CASSLLSPYNEQFF. In DNA, the CDR3 is TGTGCCAGCAGTTTATTATCTCCTTACAATGAGCAGTTCTTC.

V usage is TRBV19 and J usage is TRBJ2-5; no reliable D call. V was clipped by 4 bases and J by 7 bases, with 13 bases between them. Germline assignment: CDR1 LNHDA and CDR2 SQIVND (reference sequence). The CDR3 has 13 amino acids. CDR3 amino acids: CASSTQSWATQYF. In nucleotides, the CDR3 is TGTGCCAGTAGTACCCAAAGTTGGGCGACCCAGTACTTC.